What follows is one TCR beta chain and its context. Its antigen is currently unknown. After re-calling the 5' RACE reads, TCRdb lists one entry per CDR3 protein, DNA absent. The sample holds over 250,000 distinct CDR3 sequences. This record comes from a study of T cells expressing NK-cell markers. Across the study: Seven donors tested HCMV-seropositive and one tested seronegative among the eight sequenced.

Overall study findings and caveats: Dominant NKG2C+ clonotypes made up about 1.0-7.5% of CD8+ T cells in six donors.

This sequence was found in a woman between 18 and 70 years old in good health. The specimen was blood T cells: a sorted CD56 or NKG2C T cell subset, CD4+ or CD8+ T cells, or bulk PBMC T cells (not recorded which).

CDR3 residues: CASSRVRTANTGELFF. The V gene is TRBV28, the J gene TRBJ2-2; the TCRdb call, TRBD1, lacks DNA for checking. The germline V gene has CDR1 MDHEN and CDR2 SYDVKM. This CDR3 is built from 16 residues.